These 21 T cell receptor beta chains were all obtained from the same sample, sequenced in a study of cytomegalovirus exposure and HLA in healthy donors (dated by TCRdb to between 2016 and 2019). The receptor library was made with the immunoSEQ multiplex PCR assay. A mixture of 60 forward primers for TCR Vbeta segments and 13 reverse primers for TCR Jbeta segments was used in the multiplex PCR. TCRdb stores this immuneACCESS table with in-frame sequences only. Part of the clones is absent; in the studies checked, under half of the shortfall reflects unresolved V genes, and no reason is known for the rest. The sample yields 150,000 to 200,000 clones; 70% to 75% were counted once. Of the sample, 4.7% is held by the ten largest clones. Sequencing input: PBMCs. Receptor source: a man between 18 and 29 years old in good health and CMV-seropositive.

This chain connects TRBV2 to TRBJ2-5, with 14 bases aligning to TRBD2. CDR1 and CDR2 from the germline V gene are SNHLY and FYNNEI. The CDR3 length is 16 residues. J gave up 5 bases and V 5 bases, and 7 bases lay outside the gene matches. In DNA form, the CDR3 reads TGTGCCAGCAGTACGGGACTAGCGGGGGCATGGGAGACCCAGTACTTC. It translates to CASSTGLAGAWETQYF.

Details on this clone: Relative to the germline gene, one junction end is altered; a read error may explain this. As DNA, the CDR3 is TGTGCTAGCAGCTTATATCCGGGCACTGAAGCTTTCTTT. This translates into CASSLYPGTEAFF. The genes are TRBV7-7 and TRBJ1-1, with D uncertain. Germline CDR1 and CDR2: SSHAT and FNYEAQ (reference sequence). The CDR3 extends over 13 amino acids.

The chain has TRBV7-2 and TRBJ2-1; the match to TRBD1 covers 7 bases. V gave up 5 bases and J gave up 0 bases; unmatched junction bases: 4. The CDR3 contains 15 residues. Germline CDR1 is SGHTA and CDR2 is FQGNSA. The DNA for the CDR3 is TGTGCCAGCAGCCGGGACAGTAGCTCCTACAATGAGCAGTTCTTC. Encoded protein: CASSRDSSSYNEQFF. The whole variable domain, remainder taken from reference TRBV7-2 and TRBJ2-1, is GAGVSQSPSNKVTEKGKDVELRCDPISGHTALYWYRQSLGQGLEFLIYFQGNSAPDKSGLPSDRFSAERTGGSVSTLTIQRTQQEDSAVYLCASSRDSSSYNEQFFGPGTRLTVL.

The chain employs TRBV5-1 and TRBJ2-5, with a tentative D call TRBD2 (6 bases). V lost 3 bases, J lost 10 bases, and 19 bases lay in between. This CDR3 is built from 14 residues. Germline V lookup: CDR1 SGHRS, CDR2 YFSETQ. CDR3 loop: CASSSGLDEKGQYF. The CDR3, as DNA: TGCGCCAGCAGCTCGGGACTCGATGAGAAGGGCCAGTACTTC.

For the CDR3, the DNA is TGTGCCAGCAGAAGACGCGGGAGCTCCTACGAGCAGTACGTC. It specifies CASRRRGSSYEQYV. This sequence joins TRBV6-5 and TRBJ2-7; 7 nucleotides align to TRBD2. CDR3 length: 14 residues. CDR1 is MNHEY and CDR2 is SVGAGI in the germline V gene. After removal of 6 bases from V and 0 bases from J, the junction contained 5 bases not matched to a gene.

This rearrangement joins TRBV27 to TRBJ1-1; D may be TRBD1 (5 bases). The CDR3 sequence is 17 residues long. From germline, CDR1 is MNHEY and CDR2 SMNVEV (reference sequence). V lost 6 bases and J 0 bases, leaving 20 bases between the germline ends. The chain's CDR3 is CASSRGPGLPLNTEAFF. The CDR3 DNA follows: TGTGCCAGCAGCCGCGGGCCGGGACTCCCCTTGAACACTGAAGCTTTCTTT.

This clone was counted only a few times. The chain couples TRBV14 to TRBJ1-2; D is ambiguous. The CDR3 has 12 amino acids. Per germline, CDR1 SGHDN and CDR2 FVKESK. The V end lost 2 bases, the J end lost 4 bases, and 5 bases lay between the germline ends. CDR3 DNA sequence: TGTGCCAGCAGCCAAAACAGCTATGGCTACACCTTC. Translation: CASSQNSYGYTF.

This chain uses TRBV9 with TRBJ1-1; weak D call: TRBD1 (6 bases). V was pared by 4 bases and J by 1 base, with 11 bases between. Germline V gene lookup returns CDR1 SGDLS and CDR2 YYNGEE. The CDR3 length is 14 residues. The CDR3 coding sequence is TGTGCCAGCAGCCCTGAACAGGGGAACACTGAAGCTTTCTTT. Protein sequence: CASSPEQGNTEAFF. Filled out from reference TRBV9 and TRBJ1-1, the complete variable domain reads DSGVTQTPKHLITATGQRVTLRCSPRSGDLSVYWYQQSLDQGLQFLIQYYNGEERAKGNILERFSAQQFPDLHSELNLSSLELGDSALYFCASSPEQGNTEAFFGQGTRLTVV.

This clone was seen just once. The chain combines TRBV30 with TRBJ1-4; the D gene is possibly TRBD1 (5 bases). V lost 0 bases, J lost 7 bases, and 12 bases lay in between. Germline loops: CDR1 GTSNPN, CDR2 SVGIG (reference sequence). The CDR3 is 14 amino acids. CDR3 in amino acids: CAWSVSGVGEKLFF. CDR3 nucleotide sequence: TGTGCCTGGAGTGTATCGGGGGTGGGTGAAAAACTGTTTTTT. The variable domain in full, completed from reference TRBV30 and TRBJ1-4, reads SQTIHQWPATLVQPVGSPLSLECTVEGTSNPNLYWYRQAAGRGLQLLFYSVGIGQISSEVPQNLSASRPQDRQFILSSKKLLLSDSGFYLCAWSVSGVGEKLFFGSGTQLSVL.

This clone was detected once. This chain joins TRBV4-1 and TRBJ1-6; TRBD1 matches at 8 bases. Unmatched junction bases numbered 12, after V lost 2 bases and J lost 9 bases. This CDR3 contains 17 residues. The V gene's germline CDR1 is MGHRA and CDR2 YSYEKL. The CDR3 sequence is CASSQKSLGQALSPLHF. CDR3 sequence (DNA): TGCGCCAGCAGCCAAAAGAGTTTGGGACAGGCCCTTTCACCCCTCCACTTT.

This chain joins TRBV25-1 and TRBJ2-2, with 9 bases that match TRBD1. The CDR3 loop spans 13 amino acids. Germline values: CDR1 MGHDK, CDR2 SYGVNS. V shed 4 bases and J 6 bases; nucleotides not matched to a gene: 0. The CDR3 DNA is TGTGCCAGCAGTGGGGACAGGGCCGGGGAGCTGTTTTTT. Protein: CASSGDRAGELFF.

The rearrangement links TRBV9 to TRBJ2-3; D is undetermined. There are 14 residues in the CDR3. Trimming removed 0 bases at V and 4 bases at J, with 9 bases between. CDR1 SGDLS and CDR2 YYNGEE come from the germline V gene. CDR3 loop: CASSVDPGSDTQYF. CDR3 in DNA: TGTGCCAGCAGCGTAGACCCAGGATCAGATACGCAGTATTTT.

This chain links TRBV5-4 with TRBJ1-2; 8 nucleotides align to TRBD1. CDR1 and CDR2 from the germline V gene are SGHNT and YYREEE (reference sequence). V lost 0 bases to trimming and J lost 6 bases; unmatched junction nucleotides: 10. This CDR3 is built from 16 residues. CDR3 bases: TGTGCCAGCAGCTTGGGATACCAGGACAGGGATGATGGCTACACCTTC. Translation gives CASSLGYQDRDDGYTF.

The V and J genes are TRBV18 and TRBJ1-2, with D maybe TRBD1 (5 bases). The germline V and J ends were trimmed by 6 bases and 2 bases, with 7 bases remaining between them. Looked up from germline, CDR1 is KGHSH and CDR2 is LQKENI. This CDR3 has 12 amino acids. The CDR3 sequence is CASSHRNYGYTF. The CDR3 nucleotides read TGTGCCAGCTCCCACAGGAACTATGGCTACACCTTC.

This clone was found a few times. The chain is built from TRBV7-6 and TRBJ1-3, with TRBD1 as a possible D gene (5 bases). This CDR3 is 16 amino acids long. Germline loops: CDR1 SGHVS, CDR2 FNYEAQ. Trimming cost V 2 bases and J 2 bases, with 13 bases left between them. The CDR3 nucleotides are TGTGCCAGCAGCTTAATAGACAGATCGCCTGGAAACACCATATATTTT. Protein sequence: CASSLIDRSPGNTIYF.

The chain links TRBV30 to TRBJ1-1; no clear D. The V gene's germline CDR1 is GTSNPN and CDR2 SVGIG (reference sequence). Between the trimmed V and J ends, which lost 2 bases and 0 bases, there was a span of 19 bases. This CDR3 region has 17 residues. The CDR3 DNA reads as TGTGCCTGGAGTAGGATGGGCAGAGAGGACTTGAACACTGAAGCTTTCTTT. Its protein product is CAWSRMGREDLNTEAFF.

J is TRBJ2-3 and V is TRBV28, with 13 bases lining up with TRBD2. This CDR3 contains 17 residues. The germline V gene encodes CDR1 MDHEN and CDR2 SYDVKM. V gave up 1 base and J gave up 1 base; unmatched junction bases: 2. The CDR3: CASSLLGLAGRTDTQYF. The CDR3, as DNA: TGTGCCAGCAGTTTATTGGGACTAGCGGGGCGCACAGATACGCAGTATTTT.

The chain links TRBV6-1 to TRBJ2-3; the D is unclear. There are 14 residues in the CDR3. V lost 6 bases, J lost 0 bases, and 10 bases lay in between. Germline V CDR1 and CDR2: MNHNS, SASEGT. The CDR3 nucleotides read TGTGCCAGCAGAGGAACGGAGAGCACAGATACGCAGTATTTT. Encoded protein: CASRGTESTDTQYF.

V usage is TRBV6-1 and J usage is TRBJ1-3, with D maybe TRBD1 (6 bases). Germline V lookup: CDR1 MNHNS, CDR2 SASEGT. V lost 4 bases to trimming and J lost 3 bases, with 13 bases between them. The CDR3 has 15 residues. Here the CDR3 reads CASSVGRGGGNTIYF. The CDR3 DNA sequence: TGTGCCAGCAGTGTCGGGAGGGGGGGTGGAAACACCATATATTTT.

This clone was counted a single time. The chain employs TRBV2 and TRBJ1-5; a possible D gene is TRBD1 (6 bases). Germline CDR1 and CDR2: SNHLY and FYNNEI. V lost 4 bases, J lost 6 bases, and 10 bases lay in between. The CDR3 is 13 amino acids. The CDR3 DNA sequence: TGTGCCAGCAGTGGTTTACAGGGTCAGCCCCAGCATTTT. Its translation: CASSGLQGQPQHF.

This chain uses TRBV2 with TRBJ1-5; weak D call: TRBD1 (5 bases). Germline loops: CDR1 SNHLY, CDR2 FYNNEI. V dropped 0 bases and J dropped 6 bases, with 9 bases sitting between them. The CDR3 loop spans 14 amino acids. This CDR3 is CASSEALGGQPQHF. The CDR3 DNA reads TGTGCCAGCAGTGAAGCGTTGGGGGGTCAGCCCCAGCATTTT. Together with reference TRBV2 and TRBJ1-5, the CDR3 gives the full variable domain: EPEVTQTPSHQVTQMGQEVILRCVPISNHLYFYWYRQILGQKVEFLVSFYNNEISEKSEIFDDQFSVERPDGSNFTLKIRSTKLEDSAMYFCASSEALGGQPQHFGDGTRLSIL.